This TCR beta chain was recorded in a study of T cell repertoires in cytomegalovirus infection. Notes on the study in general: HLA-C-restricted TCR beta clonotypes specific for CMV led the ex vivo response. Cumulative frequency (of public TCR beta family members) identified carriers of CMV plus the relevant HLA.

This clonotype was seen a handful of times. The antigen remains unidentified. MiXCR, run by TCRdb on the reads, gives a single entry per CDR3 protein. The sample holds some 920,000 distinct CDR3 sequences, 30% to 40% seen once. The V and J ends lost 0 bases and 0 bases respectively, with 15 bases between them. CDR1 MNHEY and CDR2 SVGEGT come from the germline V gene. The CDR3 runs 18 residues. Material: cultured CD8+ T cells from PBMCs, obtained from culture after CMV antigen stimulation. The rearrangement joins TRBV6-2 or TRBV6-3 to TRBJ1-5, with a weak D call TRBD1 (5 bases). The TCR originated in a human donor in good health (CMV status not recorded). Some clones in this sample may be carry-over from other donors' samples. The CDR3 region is CASSYSRAGTYSNQPQHF. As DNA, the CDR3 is TGTGCCAGCAGTTACTCGCGAGCAGGGACCTATAGCAATCAGCCCCAGCATTTT.